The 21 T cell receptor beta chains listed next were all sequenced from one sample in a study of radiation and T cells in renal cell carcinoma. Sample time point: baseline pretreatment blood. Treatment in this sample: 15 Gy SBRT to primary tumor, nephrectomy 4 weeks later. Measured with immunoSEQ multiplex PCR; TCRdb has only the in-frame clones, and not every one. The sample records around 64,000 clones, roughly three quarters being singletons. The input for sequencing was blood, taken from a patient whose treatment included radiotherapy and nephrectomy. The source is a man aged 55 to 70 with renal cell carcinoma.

CDR3: CASSLISSSGNTIYF. DNA of the CDR3: TGCGCCAGCAGCTTGATTTCCTCCTCTGGAAACACCATATATTTT. The gene calls are TRBV5-1 and TRBJ1-3, with no clear D. This CDR3 has 15 amino acids. V lost 1 base to trimming and J lost 0 bases, with 8 bases between them. Germline V CDR1 and CDR2: SGHRS, YFSETQ. Complete variable domain (other parts from reference TRBV5-1 and TRBJ1-3): KAGVTQTPRYLIKTRGQQVTLSCSPISGHRSVSWYQQTPGQGLQFLFEYFSETQRNKGNFPGRFSGRQFSNSRSEMNVSTLELGDSALYLCASSLISSSGNTIYFGEGSWLTVV.

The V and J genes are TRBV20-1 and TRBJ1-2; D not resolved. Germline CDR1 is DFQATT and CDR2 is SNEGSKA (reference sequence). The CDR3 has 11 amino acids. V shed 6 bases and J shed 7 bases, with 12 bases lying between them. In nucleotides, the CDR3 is TGCAGTGCATCAGCCACTTCTGGCTACACCTTC. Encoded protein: CSASATSGYTF.

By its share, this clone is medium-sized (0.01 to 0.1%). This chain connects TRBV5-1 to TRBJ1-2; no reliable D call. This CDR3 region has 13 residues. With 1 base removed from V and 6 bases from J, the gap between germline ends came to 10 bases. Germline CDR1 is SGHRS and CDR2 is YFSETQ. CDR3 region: CASSLTRNDGYTF. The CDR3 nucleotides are TGCGCCAGCAGCTTGACCCGAAACGATGGCTACACCTTC.

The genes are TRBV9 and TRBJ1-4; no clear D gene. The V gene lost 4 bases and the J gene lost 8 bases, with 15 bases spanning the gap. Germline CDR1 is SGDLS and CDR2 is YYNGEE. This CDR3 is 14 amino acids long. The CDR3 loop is CASSTEVVGEKLFF. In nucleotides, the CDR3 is TGTGCCAGCAGCACCGAAGTGGTGGGCGAAAAACTGTTTTTT.

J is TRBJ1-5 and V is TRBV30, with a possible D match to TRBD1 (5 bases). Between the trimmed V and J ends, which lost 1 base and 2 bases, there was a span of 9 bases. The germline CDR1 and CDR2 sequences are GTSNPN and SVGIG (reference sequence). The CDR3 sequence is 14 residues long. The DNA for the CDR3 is TGTGCCTGGAGTGGAGGAGGGGGCAATCAGCCCCAGCATTTT. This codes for CAWSGGGGNQPQHF.

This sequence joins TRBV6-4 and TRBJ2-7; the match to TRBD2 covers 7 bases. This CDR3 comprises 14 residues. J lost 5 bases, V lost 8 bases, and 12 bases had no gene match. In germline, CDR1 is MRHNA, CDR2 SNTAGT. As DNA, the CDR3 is TGTGCCAGCCCGCGAGGGAGCGGGAAGCACGAGCAGTACGTC. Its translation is CASPRGSGKHEQYV.

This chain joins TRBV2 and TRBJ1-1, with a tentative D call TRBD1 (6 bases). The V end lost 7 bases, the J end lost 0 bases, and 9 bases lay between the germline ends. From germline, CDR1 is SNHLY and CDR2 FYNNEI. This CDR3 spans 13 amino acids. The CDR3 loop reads CASTRTVNTEAFF. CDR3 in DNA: TGTGCCAGCACCCGGACAGTGAACACTGAAGCTTTCTTT.

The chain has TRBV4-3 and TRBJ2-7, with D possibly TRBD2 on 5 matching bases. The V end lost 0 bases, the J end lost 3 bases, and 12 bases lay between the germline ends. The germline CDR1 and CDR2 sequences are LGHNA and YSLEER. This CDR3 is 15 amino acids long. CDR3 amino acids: CASSQETGLNYEQYF. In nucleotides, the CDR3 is TGCGCCAGCAGCCAAGAGACTGGACTGAACTACGAGCAGTACTTC.

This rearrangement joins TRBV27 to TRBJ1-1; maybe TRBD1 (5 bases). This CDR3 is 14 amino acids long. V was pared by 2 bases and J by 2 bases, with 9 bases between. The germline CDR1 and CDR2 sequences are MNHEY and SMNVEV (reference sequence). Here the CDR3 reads CASSLTRGNTEAFF. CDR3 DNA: TGTGCCAGCAGTTTAACCCGGGGCAACACTGAAGCTTTCTTT.

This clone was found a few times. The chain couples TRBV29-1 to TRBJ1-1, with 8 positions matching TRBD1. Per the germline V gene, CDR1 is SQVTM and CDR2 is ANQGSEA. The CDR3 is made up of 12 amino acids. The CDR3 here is CSGTGINTEAFF. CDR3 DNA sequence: TGCAGTGGGACAGGTATAAACACTGAAGCTTTCTTT.

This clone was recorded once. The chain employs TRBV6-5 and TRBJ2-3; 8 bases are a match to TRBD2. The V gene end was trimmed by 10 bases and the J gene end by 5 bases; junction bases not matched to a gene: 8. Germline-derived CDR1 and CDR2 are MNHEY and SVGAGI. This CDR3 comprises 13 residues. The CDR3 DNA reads TGTGCCACTCGGACGGGGGGGCTAGATACGCAGTATTTT. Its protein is CATRTGGLDTQYF.

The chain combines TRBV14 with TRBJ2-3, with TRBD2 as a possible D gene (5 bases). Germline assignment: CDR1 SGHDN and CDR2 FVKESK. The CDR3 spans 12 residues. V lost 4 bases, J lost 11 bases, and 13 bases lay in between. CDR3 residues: CASSLDFSRQYF. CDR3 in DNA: TGTGCCAGCAGCCTGGACTTCTCTAGGCAGTATTTT.

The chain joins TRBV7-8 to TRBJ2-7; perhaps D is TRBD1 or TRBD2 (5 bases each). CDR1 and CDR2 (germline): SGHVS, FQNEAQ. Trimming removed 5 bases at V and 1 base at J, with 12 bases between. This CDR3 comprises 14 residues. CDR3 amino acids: CASSARDGSYEQYF. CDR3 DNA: TGTGCCAGCAGCGCCAGGGACGGGTCCTACGAGCAGTACTTC.

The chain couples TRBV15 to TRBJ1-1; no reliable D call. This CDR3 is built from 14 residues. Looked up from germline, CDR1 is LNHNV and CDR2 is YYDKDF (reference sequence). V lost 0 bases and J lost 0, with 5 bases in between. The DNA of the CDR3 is TGTGCCACCAGCAGAGACCCCTTGAACACTGAAGCTTTCTTT. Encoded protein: CATSRDPLNTEAFF.

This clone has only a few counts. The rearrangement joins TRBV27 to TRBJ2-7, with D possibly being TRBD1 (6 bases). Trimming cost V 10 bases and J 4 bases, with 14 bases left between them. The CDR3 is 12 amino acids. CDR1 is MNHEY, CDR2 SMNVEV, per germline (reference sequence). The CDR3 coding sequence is TGTGCCACTAGGGGGTCCTTATACGAGCAGTACTTC. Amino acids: CATRGSLYEQYF.

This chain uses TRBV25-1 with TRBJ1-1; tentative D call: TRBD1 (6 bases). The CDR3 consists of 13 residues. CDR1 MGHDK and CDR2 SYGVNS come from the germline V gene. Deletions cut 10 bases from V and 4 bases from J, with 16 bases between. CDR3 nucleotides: TGTGCCACCCAAGGGAGGGGGACCACTGAAGCTTTCTTT. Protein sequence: CATQGRGTTEAFF.

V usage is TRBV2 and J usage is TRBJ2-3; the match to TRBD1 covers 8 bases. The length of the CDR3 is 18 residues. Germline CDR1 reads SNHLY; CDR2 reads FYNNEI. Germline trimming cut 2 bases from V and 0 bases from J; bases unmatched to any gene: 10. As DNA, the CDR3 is TGTGCCAGCAGTGAACCCGCCCTGACAGGGGCTAGCACAGATACGCAGTATTTT. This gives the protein CASSEPALTGASTDTQYF. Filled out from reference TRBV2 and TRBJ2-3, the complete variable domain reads EPEVTQTPSHQVTQMGQEVILRCVPISNHLYFYWYRQILGQKVEFLVSFYNNEISEKSEIFDDQFSVERPDGSNFTLKIRSTKLEDSAMYFCASSEPALTGASTDTQYFGPGTRLTVL.

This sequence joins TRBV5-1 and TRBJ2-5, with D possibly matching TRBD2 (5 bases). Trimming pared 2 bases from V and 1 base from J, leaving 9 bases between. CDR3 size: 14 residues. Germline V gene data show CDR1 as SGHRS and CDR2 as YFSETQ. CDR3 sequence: CASSFTRTQETQYF. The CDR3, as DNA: TGCGCCAGCAGCTTTACTAGAACCCAAGAGACCCAGTACTTC.

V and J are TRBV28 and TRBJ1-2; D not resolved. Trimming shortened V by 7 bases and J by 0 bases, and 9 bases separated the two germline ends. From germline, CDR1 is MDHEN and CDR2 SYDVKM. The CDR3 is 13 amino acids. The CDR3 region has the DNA TGTGCCAGCAAGGCCACCTCTAACTATGGCTACACCTTC. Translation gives CASKATSNYGYTF.

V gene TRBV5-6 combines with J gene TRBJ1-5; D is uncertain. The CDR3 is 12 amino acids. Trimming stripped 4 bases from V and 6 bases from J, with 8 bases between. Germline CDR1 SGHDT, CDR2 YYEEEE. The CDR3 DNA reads TGTGCCAGCAGCCTCGCTGCTCAGCCCCAGCATTTT. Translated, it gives CASSLAAQPQHF.

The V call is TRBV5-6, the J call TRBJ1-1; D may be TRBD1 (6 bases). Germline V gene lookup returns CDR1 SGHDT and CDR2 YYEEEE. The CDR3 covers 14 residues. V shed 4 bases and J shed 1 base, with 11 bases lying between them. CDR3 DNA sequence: TGTGCCAGCAGCCTTACAGGGCAGAACACTGAAGCTTTCTTT. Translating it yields CASSLTGQNTEAFF.